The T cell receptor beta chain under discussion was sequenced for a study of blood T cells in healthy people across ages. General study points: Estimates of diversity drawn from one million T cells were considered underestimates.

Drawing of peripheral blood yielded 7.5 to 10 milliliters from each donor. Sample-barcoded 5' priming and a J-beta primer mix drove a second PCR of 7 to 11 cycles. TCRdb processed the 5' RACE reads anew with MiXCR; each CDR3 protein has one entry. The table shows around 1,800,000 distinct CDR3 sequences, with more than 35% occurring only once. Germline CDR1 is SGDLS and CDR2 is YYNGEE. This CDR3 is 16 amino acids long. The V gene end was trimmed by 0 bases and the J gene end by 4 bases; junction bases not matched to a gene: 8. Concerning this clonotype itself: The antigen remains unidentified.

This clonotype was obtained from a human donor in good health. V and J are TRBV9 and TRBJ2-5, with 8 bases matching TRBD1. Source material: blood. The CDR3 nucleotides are TGTGCCAGCAGCGTAGGGGACAGGCCAGTTGGAGAGACCCAGTACTTC. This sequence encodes CASSVGDRPVGETQYF.